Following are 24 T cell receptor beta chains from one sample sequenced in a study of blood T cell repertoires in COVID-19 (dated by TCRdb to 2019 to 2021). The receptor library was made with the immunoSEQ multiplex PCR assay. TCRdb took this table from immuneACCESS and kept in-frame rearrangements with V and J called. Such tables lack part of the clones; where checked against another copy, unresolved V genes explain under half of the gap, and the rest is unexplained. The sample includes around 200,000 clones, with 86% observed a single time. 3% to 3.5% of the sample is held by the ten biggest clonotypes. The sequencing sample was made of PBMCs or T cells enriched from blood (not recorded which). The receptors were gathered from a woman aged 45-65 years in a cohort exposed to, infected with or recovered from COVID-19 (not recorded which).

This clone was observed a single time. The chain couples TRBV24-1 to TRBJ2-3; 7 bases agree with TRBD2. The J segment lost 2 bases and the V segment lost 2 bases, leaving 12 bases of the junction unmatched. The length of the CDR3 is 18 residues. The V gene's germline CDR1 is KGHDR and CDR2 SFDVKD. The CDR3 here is CATSDSPGSGEDTDTQYF. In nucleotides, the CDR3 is TGTGCCACCAGTGATTCGCCAGGGAGCGGGGAAGACACAGATACGCAGTATTTT.

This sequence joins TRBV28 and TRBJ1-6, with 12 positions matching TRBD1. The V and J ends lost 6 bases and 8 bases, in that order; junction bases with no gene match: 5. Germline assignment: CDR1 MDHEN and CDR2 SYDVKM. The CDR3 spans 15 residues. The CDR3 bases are TGTGCCAGCAGGTCGGGGGACAGGGGGCATTCACCCCTCCACTTT. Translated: CASRSGDRGHSPLHF.

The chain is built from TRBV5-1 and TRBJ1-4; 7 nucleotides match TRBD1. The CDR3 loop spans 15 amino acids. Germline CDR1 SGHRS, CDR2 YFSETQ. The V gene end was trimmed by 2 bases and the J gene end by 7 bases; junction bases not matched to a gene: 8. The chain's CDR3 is CASSLLTGQGEKLFF. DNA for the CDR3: TGCGCCAGCAGCTTACTGACAGGGCAGGGTGAAAAACTGTTTTTT.

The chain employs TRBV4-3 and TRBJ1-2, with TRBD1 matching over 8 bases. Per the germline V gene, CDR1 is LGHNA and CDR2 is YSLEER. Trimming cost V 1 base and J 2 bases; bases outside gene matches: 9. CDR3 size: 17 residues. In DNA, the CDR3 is TGCGCCAGCAGCCAAGTTAGTGACAGGGGAGCCAACTATGGCTACACCTTC. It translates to CASSQVSDRGANYGYTF.

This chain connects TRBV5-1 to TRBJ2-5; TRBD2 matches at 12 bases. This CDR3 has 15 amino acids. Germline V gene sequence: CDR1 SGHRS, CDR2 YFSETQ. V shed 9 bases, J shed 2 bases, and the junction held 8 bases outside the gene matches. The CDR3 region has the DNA TGCGCCACCGCTAGCGGGGGGGCCCGGCAAGAGACCCAGTACTTC. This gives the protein CATASGGARQETQYF. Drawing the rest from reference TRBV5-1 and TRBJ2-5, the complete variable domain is KAGVTQTPRYLIKTRGQQVTLSCSPISGHRSVSWYQQTPGQGLQFLFEYFSETQRNKGNFPGRFSGRQFSNSRSEMNVSTLELGDSALYLCATASGGARQETQYFGPGTRLLVL.

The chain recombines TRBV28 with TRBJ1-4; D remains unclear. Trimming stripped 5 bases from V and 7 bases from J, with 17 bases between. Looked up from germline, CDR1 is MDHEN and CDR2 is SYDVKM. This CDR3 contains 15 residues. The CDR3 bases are TGTGCCAGCAGTATCCTCGTCGGTTCAGGTGAAAAACTGTTTTTT. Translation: CASSILVGSGEKLFF.

In DNA, the CDR3 is TGTGCCAGCCGGGACTCAGAGAGTTCCGGCTCCTACAATGAGCAGTTCTTC. Protein: CASRDSESSGSYNEQFF. The chain combines TRBV7-2 with TRBJ2-1; TRBD2 might be the D (6 bases). Germline CDR1 reads SGHTA; CDR2 reads FQGNSA. This CDR3 comprises 17 residues. Between the trimmed V and J ends, which lost 8 bases and 0 bases, there was a span of 20 bases.

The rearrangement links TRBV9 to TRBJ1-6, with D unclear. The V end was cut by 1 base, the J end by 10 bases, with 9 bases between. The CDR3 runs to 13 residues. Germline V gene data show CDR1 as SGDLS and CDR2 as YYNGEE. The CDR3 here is CASSVPGISPLHF. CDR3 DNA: TGTGCCAGCAGCGTACCGGGGATCTCACCCCTCCACTTT.

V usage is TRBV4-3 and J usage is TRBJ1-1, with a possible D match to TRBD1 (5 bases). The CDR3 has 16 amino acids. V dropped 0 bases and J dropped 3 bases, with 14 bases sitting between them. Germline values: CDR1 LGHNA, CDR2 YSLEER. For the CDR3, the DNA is TGCGCCAGCAGCCAAGATAGGTTTGGGGGGTACACTGAAGCTTTCTTT. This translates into CASSQDRFGGYTEAFF.

CDR3 nucleotide sequence: TGTGCCAGCAGCCAAGTCGCACAGGGCTTAGTTGCAACTAATGAAAAACTGTTTTTT. Amino acid sequence: CASSQVAQGLVATNEKLFF. This chain links TRBV3-1 (or the pseudogene TRBV3-2) with TRBJ1-4; D is possibly TRBD1 (6 bases). V dropped 1 base and J dropped 0 bases, with 18 bases sitting between them. CDR1 and CDR2 from the germline V gene are LGHDT and YNNKEL (reference sequence). This CDR3 has 19 residues.

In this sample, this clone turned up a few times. The CDR3 loop reads CASRGTNSPLHF. The CDR3 DNA reads as TGTGCCAGCAGGGGCACCAATTCACCCCTCCACTTT. The chain is built from TRBV25-1 and TRBJ1-6; D not certain. This CDR3 contains 12 residues. CDR1 MGHDK and CDR2 SYGVNS come from the germline V gene. Deletions cut 6 bases from V and 7 bases from J, with 7 bases between.

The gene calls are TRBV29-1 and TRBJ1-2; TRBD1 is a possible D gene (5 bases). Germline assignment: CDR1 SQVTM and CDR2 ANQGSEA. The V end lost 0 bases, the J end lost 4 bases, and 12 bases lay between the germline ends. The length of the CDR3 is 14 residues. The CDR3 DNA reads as TGCAGCGTTGAAGAGCTCGGGGGAGGCTATGGCTACACCTTC. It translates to CSVEELGGGYGYTF.

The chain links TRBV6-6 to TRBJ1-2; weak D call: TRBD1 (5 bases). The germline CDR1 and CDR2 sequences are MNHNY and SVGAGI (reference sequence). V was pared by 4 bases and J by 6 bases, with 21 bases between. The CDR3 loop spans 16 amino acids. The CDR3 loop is CASSSTRVAKGHGYTF. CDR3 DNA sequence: TGTGCCAGCAGTTCAACAAGGGTCGCGAAGGGGCATGGCTACACCTTC.

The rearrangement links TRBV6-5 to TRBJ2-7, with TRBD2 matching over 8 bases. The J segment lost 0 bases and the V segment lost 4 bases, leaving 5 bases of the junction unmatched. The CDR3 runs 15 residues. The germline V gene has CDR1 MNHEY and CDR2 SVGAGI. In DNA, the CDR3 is TGTGCCAGCAGTTCCTCTAGCGGGCCCTCCTACGAGCAGTACTTC. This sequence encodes CASSSSSGPSYEQYF.

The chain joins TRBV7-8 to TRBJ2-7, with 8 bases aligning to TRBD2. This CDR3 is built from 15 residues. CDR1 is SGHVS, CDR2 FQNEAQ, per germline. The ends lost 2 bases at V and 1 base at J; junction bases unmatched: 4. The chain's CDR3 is CASSLSGGESYEQYF. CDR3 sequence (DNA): TGTGCCAGCAGCTTATCGGGGGGGGAGTCCTACGAGCAGTACTTC.

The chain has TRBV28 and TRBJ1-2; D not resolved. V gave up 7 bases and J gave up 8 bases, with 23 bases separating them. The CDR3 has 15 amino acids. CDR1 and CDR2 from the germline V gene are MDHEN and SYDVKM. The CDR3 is CASILTGYVVPGYTF. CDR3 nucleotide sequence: TGTGCCAGCATCCTAACGGGGTACGTTGTTCCAGGCTACACCTTC.

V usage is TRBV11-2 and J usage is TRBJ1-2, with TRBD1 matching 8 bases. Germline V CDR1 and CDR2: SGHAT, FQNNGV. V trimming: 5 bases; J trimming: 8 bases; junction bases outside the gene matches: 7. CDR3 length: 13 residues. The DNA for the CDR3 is TGTGCCAGCAGCACGACAGGGGTGGAAGGCTACACCTTC. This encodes CASSTTGVEGYTF.

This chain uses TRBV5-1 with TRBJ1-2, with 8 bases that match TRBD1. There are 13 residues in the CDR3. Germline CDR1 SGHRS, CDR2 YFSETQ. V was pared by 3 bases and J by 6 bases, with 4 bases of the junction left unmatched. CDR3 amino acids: CASSSTGADGYTF. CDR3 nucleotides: TGCGCCAGCAGCTCGACAGGGGCGGATGGCTACACCTTC.

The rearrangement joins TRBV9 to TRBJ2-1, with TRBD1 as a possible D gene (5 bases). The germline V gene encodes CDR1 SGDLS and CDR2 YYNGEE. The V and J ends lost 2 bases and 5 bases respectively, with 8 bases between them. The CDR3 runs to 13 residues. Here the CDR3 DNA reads TGTGCCAGCAGCGTGCAGGGTAACAATGAGCAGTTCTTC. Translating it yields CASSVQGNNEQFF.

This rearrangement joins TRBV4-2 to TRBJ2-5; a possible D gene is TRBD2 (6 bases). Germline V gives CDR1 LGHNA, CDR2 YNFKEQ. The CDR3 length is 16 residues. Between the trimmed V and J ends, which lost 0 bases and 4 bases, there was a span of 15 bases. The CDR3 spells CASSQEVGFGGETQYF. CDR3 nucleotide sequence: TGTGCCAGCAGCCAAGAAGTCGGGTTCGGGGGAGAGACCCAGTACTTC.

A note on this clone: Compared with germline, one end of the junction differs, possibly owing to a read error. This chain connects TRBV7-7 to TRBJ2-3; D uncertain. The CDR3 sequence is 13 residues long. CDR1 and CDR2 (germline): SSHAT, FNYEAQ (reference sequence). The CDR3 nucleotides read TGTGCTAGCAGCCGGCGACGAGGAAATACGCAGTATTTT. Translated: CASSRRRGNTQYF.

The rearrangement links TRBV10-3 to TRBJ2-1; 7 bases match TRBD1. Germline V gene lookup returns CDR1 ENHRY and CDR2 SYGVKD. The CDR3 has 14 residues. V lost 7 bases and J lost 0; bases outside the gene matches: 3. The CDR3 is CAIKGQDSYNEQFF. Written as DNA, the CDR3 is TGTGCCATCAAAGGACAGGACTCCTACAATGAGCAGTTCTTC.

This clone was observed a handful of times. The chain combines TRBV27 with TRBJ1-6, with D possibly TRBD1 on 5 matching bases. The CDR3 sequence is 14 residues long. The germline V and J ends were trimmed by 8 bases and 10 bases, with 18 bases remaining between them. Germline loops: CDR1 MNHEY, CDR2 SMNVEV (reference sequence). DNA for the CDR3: TGTGCCAGCCTCGCGGCCGGGGGAAGATCACCCCTCCACTTT. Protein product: CASLAAGGRSPLHF.

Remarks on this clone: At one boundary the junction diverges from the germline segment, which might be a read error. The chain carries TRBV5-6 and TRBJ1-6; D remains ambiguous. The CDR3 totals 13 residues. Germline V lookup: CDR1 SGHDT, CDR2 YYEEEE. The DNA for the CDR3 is TGTGCCAGCAGCTTGGGAGATTATTCCCCCCTCCACTTT. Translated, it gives CASSLGDYSPLHF.